This T cell receptor (beta chain) was profiled in a study of radiotherapy plus CTLA-4 blockade in lung cancer. In germline, CDR1 is LNHDA, CDR2 SQIVND (reference sequence). With V trimmed by 8 bases and J by 3 bases, 12 bases remained unmatched. The CDR3 is 16 residues long. Turning to this clone: Its antigen is currently unknown.

Regarding the study as a whole: TCR clones of tumor origin grew in blood after radiotherapy plus ipilimumab.

Profiling relied on immunoSEQ multiplex PCR, and the TCRdb table lists in-frame clones only, not all of them. The table lists about 97,000 clones, 65% to 75% of them singletons. The chain carries TRBV19 and TRBJ2-3; 9 bases line up with TRBD1. Sequencing was performed on peripheral blood, taken from a patient treated with radiotherapy plus ipilimumab. The origin of this receptor is a human donor with non-small cell lung cancer who had a partial response to radiotherapy plus ipilimumab. Some clones in this sample may be carry-over from other donors' samples. In nucleotides, the CDR3 is TGTGCCAGTCAATCGTCCGGGACAGGGTTTACAGATACGCAGTATTTT. This translates into CASQSSGTGFTDTQYF.